Listed below are T cell receptor beta chains from one sample, sequenced in a study of quantifying T cell responses using KT2 cells. TCRdb reprocessed the UMI-ligation and nested PCR reads with MiXCR, giving one entry per CDR3 protein. The top ten clones hold 8.5% to 12% of a sample with 40,000 to 55,000 distinct CDR3 sequences, approximately 10% of them seen once. Specimen: PBMCs spiked with cells of the T cell clone KT2. The receptors originated from a human donor. Each CDR3 is given with its conserved first and last residue. A D gene is named only where the DNA matches it firmly. Size tells how often a clone was seen (once, few, many) or the class of an expanded clone, and some rows leave it out.

TRBV5-5	few	TRBJ2-6	-	CASSLRVWGTGANVLTF	TGTGCCAGCAGCCTACGGGTCTGGGGTACGGGGGCCAACGTCCTGACTTTC
TRBV6-2/TRBV6-3	few	TRBJ2-5	-	CASSNQPSQYF	TGTGCCAGCAGCAACCAGCCTAGTCAGTACTTC
TRBV5-6	many	TRBJ1-5	TRBD1	CASSTRTGTFSGEPQHF	TGTGCCAGCAGTACTCGGACAGGGACCTTTTCGGGGGAGCCCCAGCATTTT
TRBV7-2	few	TRBJ2-7	-	CASSLQDKNYEQYF	TGTGCCAGCAGCCTCCAAGACAAAAACTACGAGCAGTACTTC
TRBV30	few	TRBJ2-6	-	CAWSSGIGANVLTF	TGTGCCTGGAGTTCAGGGATCGGGGCCAACGTCCTGACTTTC
TRBV7-8	-	TRBJ1-2	-	CASSLSTSANYGYTF	TGTGCCAGCAGCCTATCTACCTCGGCTAACTATGGCTACACCTTC
TRBV29-1	few	TRBJ2-4	TRBD2	CSVEGLGDGGDIQYF	TGCAGCGTTGAAGGGCTTGGGGACGGGGGGGACATTCAGTACTTC
TRBV15	many	TRBJ2-3	-	CATSRNRGDGTDTQYF	TGTGCCACCAGCAGAAACCGAGGGGACGGCACAGATACGCAGTATTTT
TRBV25-1	-	TRBJ1-2	-	CASSGTPEIAGYTF	TGTGCCAGCAGTGGGACCCCGGAGATTGCTGGCTACACCTTC
TRBV20-1	many	TRBJ2-7	-	CSVPDRAGSDYEQYF	TGCAGTGTCCCGGATCGGGCAGGTTCCGACTACGAGCAGTACTTC
TRBV27	many	TRBJ1-1	-	CASSLPNTEAFF	TGTGCCAGCAGTTTGCCCAACACTGAAGCTTTCTTT
TRBV6-2/TRBV6-3	-	TRBJ1-2	TRBD1	CASRSTGQKYGYTF	TGTGCCAGCAGATCGACGGGACAGAAGTATGGCTACACCTTC
TRBV6-1	-	TRBJ1-1	-	CASSMGSLGTEAFF	TGTGCCAGCAGTATGGGGAGTCTGGGTACTGAAGCTTTCTTT
TRBV6-5	-	TRBJ1-3	-	CASSLYAGPGNTIYF	TGTGCCAGCAGCCTTTACGCAGGGCCTGGAAACACCATATATTTT
TRBV29-1	-	TRBJ2-1	-	CSAREFNNEQFF	TGCAGCGCACGGGAGTTTAACAATGAGCAGTTCTTC
TRBV7-8	-	TRBJ2-5	-	CASSRLGQETQYF	TGTGCCAGCAGCCGATTAGGGCAAGAGACCCAGTACTTC
TRBV27	many	TRBJ1-2	-	CASSSGWGYTF	TGTGCCAGCAGTTCAGGGTGGGGCTACACCTTC
TRBV7-3	many	TRBJ2-7	TRBD2	CASSPQAGEVDEQYF	TGTGCCAGCAGCCCACAAGCGGGAGAAGTCGACGAGCAGTACTTC
TRBV2	-	TRBJ1-1	-	CASTITGNTEAFF	TGTGCCAGCACCATAACAGGGAACACTGAAGCTTTCTTT
TRBV24-1	many	TRBJ2-1	TRBD2	CATSLAGGYKLNEQFF	TGTGCCACCAGCCTAGCGGGCGGCTACAAATTAAATGAGCAGTTCTTC
TRBV11-3	-	TRBJ2-1	TRBD2	CASSFEGLSYNEQFF	TGTGCCAGCAGTTTTGAGGGACTATCCTACAATGAGCAGTTCTTC
TRBV30	-	TRBJ2-7	TRBD1	CAWRAWGQGDEQYF	TGTGCCTGGAGGGCCTGGGGACAGGGCGACGAGCAGTACTTC
TRBV6-2/TRBV6-3	-	TRBJ1-1	-	CASSYQSNTEAFF	TGTGCCAGCAGTTACCAATCCAACACTGAAGCTTTCTTT
TRBV6-2/TRBV6-3	-	TRBJ1-6	-	CASSPMLGLSPLHF	TGTGCCAGCAGCCCGATGCTGGGTCTCTCACCCCTCCACTTT
TRBV7-9	-	TRBJ2-1	TRBD2	CACASGSLALRSYNEQFF	TGTGCCTGTGCTAGCGGGAGTTTGGCCCTTAGGTCCTACAATGAGCAGTTCTTC
TRBV4-3	-	TRBJ1-2	TRBD1	CASRQGQGNGNYGYTF	TGCGCCAGCAGACAGGGACAGGGCAATGGGAACTATGGCTACACCTTC
TRBV7-3	-	TRBJ2-7	-	CASSSTVVGAQYF	TGTGCCAGCAGCTCGACGGTCGTAGGAGCGCAGTACTTC
TRBV7-6	few	TRBJ2-7	TRBD2	CASSLAAGGSYEQYF	TGTGCCAGCAGCTTAGCGGCGGGAGGGTCCTACGAGCAGTACTTC
TRBV12-3/TRBV12-4	many	TRBJ1-1	-	CASSPALNTEAFF	TGTGCCAGCAGCCCGGCCCTGAACACTGAAGCTTTCTTT
TRBV7-2	many	TRBJ2-7	-	CASSFSTYEQYF	TGTGCCAGCAGCTTTTCTACCTACGAGCAGTACTTC
TRBV12-3/TRBV12-4	few	TRBJ1-1	-	CASSLTPTTEAFF	TGTGCCAGCAGTTTGACACCCACCACTGAAGCTTTCTTT
TRBV20-1	many	TRBJ2-5	TRBD2	CSARAYGLAPETQYF	TGCAGTGCTAGAGCCTACGGACTAGCGCCAGAGACCCAGTACTTC
TRBV7-6	-	TRBJ2-7	-	CASSLGLEQYF	TGTGCCAGCAGCTTAGGCCTTGAGCAGTACTTC
TRBV5-1	-	TRBJ2-7	-	CASSARQNYEQYF	TGCGCCAGCAGCGCCAGACAAAACTACGAGCAGTACTTC
TRBV27	few	TRBJ1-2	TRBD1	CASSPPGQGYGYTF	TGTGCCAGCAGCCCCCCAGGACAGGGATATGGCTACACCTTC
TRBV4-1	many	TRBJ2-7	-	CASSQEAGVTYEQYF	TGCGCCAGCAGCCAAGAGGCGGGCGTCACCTACGAGCAGTACTTC
TRBV9	few	TRBJ1-6	-	CASSPQLAPNSPLHF	TGTGCCAGCAGCCCCCAGTTGGCTCCAAATTCACCCCTCCACTTT
TRBV6-2/TRBV6-3	-	TRBJ2-3	TRBD2	CASRSHRGGRKATDTQYF	TGTGCCAGCAGGTCACATCGGGGCGGGAGGAAGGCCACAGATACGCAGTATTTT
TRBV7-6	few	TRBJ2-2	-	CASSLSGELFF	TGTGCCAGCAGCTTAAGCGGGGAGCTGTTTTTT
TRBV21-1	many	TRBJ2-6	-	CASSKKERGWSGANVLTF	TGTGCCAGCAGCAAAAAGGAAAGGGGGTGGTCTGGGGCCAACGTCCTGACTTTC
TRBV19	-	TRBJ2-1	TRBD2	CASSMIAGGPHEQFF	TGTGCCAGTAGTATGATTGCGGGAGGGCCGCATGAGCAGTTCTTC
TRBV6-6	-	TRBJ2-7	TRBD1	CASNSPNRGAYEQYF	TGTGCCAGCAATTCTCCCAACAGGGGGGCCTACGAGCAGTACTTC
TRBV4-1	-	TRBJ2-7	-	CASSQAAPGPSYEQYF	TGCGCCAGCAGCCAAGCTGCGCCGGGACCTTCCTACGAGCAGTACTTC
TRBV18	few	TRBJ1-1	-	CASSPVQKNTEAFF	TGTGCCAGCTCACCAGTGCAGAAGAACACTGAAGCTTTCTTT
TRBV12-3/TRBV12-4	many	TRBJ2-3	-	CASSSRGLADTQYF	TGTGCCAGCAGTTCTAGGGGGTTAGCAGATACGCAGTATTTT